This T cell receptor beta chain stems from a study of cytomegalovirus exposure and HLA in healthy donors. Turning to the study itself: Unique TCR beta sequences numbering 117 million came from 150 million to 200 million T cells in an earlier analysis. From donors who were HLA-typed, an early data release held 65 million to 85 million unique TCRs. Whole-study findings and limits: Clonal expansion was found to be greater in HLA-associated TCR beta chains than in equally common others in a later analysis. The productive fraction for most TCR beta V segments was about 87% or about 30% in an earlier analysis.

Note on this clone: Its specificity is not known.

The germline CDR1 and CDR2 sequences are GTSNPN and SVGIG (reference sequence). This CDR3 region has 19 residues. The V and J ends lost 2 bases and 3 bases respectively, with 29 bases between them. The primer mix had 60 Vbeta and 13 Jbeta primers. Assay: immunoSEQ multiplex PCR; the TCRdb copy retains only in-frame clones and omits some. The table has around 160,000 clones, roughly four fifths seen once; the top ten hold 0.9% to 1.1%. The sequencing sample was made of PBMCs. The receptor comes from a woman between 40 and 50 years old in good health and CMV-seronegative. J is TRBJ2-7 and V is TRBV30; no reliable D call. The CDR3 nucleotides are TGTGCCTGGAGTCCCCCCCGAATCCTGTGGGCAAGGAAGAACTACGAGCAGTACTTC. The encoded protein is CAWSPPRILWARKNYEQYF.